This T cell receptor beta chain emerged from a study of Ad26.COV2.S vaccination and SARS-CoV-2 variants. Treatment meaning: some 20 received Ad26.COV2.S at low or high dose, single or two shots; about 5 received placebo; per-sample allocation not given. Sampling occurred on day 63 after the first vaccine or placebo injection. Germline assignment: CDR1 SGDLS and CDR2 YYNGEE. The CDR3 is made up of 15 amino acids. Deletions cut 4 bases from V and 7 bases from J, with 18 bases between. TCRdb keeps only in-frame clones here, not all; method: immunoSEQ multiplex PCR. The data contain hundreds of thousands of clones, 88% of them singletons.

The sample here was peripheral blood, taken in a trial of Ad26.COV2.S vaccine versus placebo. This chain links TRBV9 with TRBJ2-4; D may be TRBD2 (5 bases). The TCR sequence derives from a person between 18 and 60 years old who received the Ad26.COV2.S COVID-19 vaccine or a placebo. The CDR3 region has the DNA TGTGCCAGCAGCCCCTTCAAGGAGGTAATGAACATTCAGTACTTC. Its translation: CASSPFKEVMNIQYF.